Presented here are 32 T cell receptor beta chains from one specimen sequenced in a study of neurological immune-mediated disorders (dated by TCRdb to between 2017 and 2020). Libraries were prepared through 5' RACE. TCRdb shows the sequencer as Illumina HiSeq 2500. TCRdb reworked the public reads: Q25 trimming with fastp, MiXCR clone assembly, productive beta chains retained. Each CDR3 protein appears once, grouped with its most common genes and DNA. The sample contains some 25,000 distinct CDR3 sequences, roughly 6.3% of them found a single time. The biggest ten clones account for approximately 4.3% of the sample. The material sequenced was PBMCs. These receptors all come from a woman in her 40s in good health.

Within the sample, this clonotype is medium-sized (0.01 to 0.1%). The J gene is TRBJ1-1, the V gene TRBV20-1, with D perhaps matching TRBD1 (5 bases). Germline CDR1 reads DFQATT; CDR2 reads SNEGSKA (reference sequence). The CDR3 contains 13 residues. V lost 3 bases and J lost 4, with 12 bases in between. CDR3 coding DNA: TGCAGTGCTAGTATAGGCAGGGTCACTGAAGCTTTCTTT. Translated: CSASIGRVTEAFF.

This clonotype was counted at least ten times. The chain couples TRBV27 to TRBJ2-5; TRBD1 aligns across 7 bases. Germline CDR1 reads MNHEY; CDR2 reads SMNVEV (reference sequence). J lost 4 bases, V lost 0 bases, and 5 bases had no gene match. There are 15 residues in the CDR3. CDR3 amino acids: CASSLSGTALETQYF. The CDR3 region has the DNA TGTGCCAGCAGTTTATCCGGGACAGCCCTAGAGACCCAGTACTTC.

This clonotype was seen repeatedly, ten times or more. The chain links TRBV6-2 or TRBV6-3 to TRBJ2-1, with a possible D match to TRBD2 (6 bases). Germline assignment: CDR1 MNHEY and CDR2 SVGEGT. V shed 4 bases and J shed 8 bases, with 15 bases lying between them. The CDR3 extends over 14 amino acids. CDR3 amino acids: CASSWDGSGDEQFF. The DNA for the CDR3 is TGTGCCAGCAGTTGGGACGGGAGTGGGGATGAGCAGTTCTTC.

This clonotype was observed at least ten times. The chain recombines TRBV20-1 with TRBJ2-7, with D perhaps matching TRBD2 (6 bases). V dropped 3 bases and J dropped 2 bases, with 17 bases sitting between them. The CDR3 spans 15 residues. Per germline, CDR1 DFQATT and CDR2 SNEGSKA (reference sequence). In DNA, the CDR3 is TGCAGTGCTAGGAGTGGGGCTAGCGCGACCTACGAGCAGTACTTC. Amino acids: CSARSGASATYEQYF.

This clonotype appeared many times. The CDR3 DNA follows: TGCGCCAGCGGGATCGCGAACACCGGGGAGCTGTTTTTT. This gives the protein CASGIANTGELFF. The chain recombines TRBV5-1 with TRBJ2-2; D uncertain. The CDR3 covers 13 residues. The germline V and J ends were trimmed by 7 bases and 0 bases, with 7 bases remaining between them. Germline-derived CDR1 and CDR2 are SGHRS and YFSETQ.

Many counts were recorded for this clonotype. V and J are TRBV20-1 and TRBJ2-4, with D perhaps being TRBD1 or TRBD2 (6 bases each). CDR3 length: 11 residues. Trimming removed 6 bases from V and 7 bases from J, with 10 bases in between. CDR1 DFQATT and CDR2 SNEGSKA come from the germline V gene (reference sequence). CDR3 protein: CSAGGPNIQYF. The CDR3, as DNA: TGCAGTGCAGGGGGGCCTAACATTCAGTACTTC.

In its sample, this clonotype was seen many times. J is TRBJ2-3 and V is TRBV5-1, with D perhaps TRBD1 or TRBD2 (5 bases each). The CDR3 consists of 17 residues. Trimming cost V 0 bases and J 2 bases, with 16 bases left between them. Looked up from germline, CDR1 is SGHRS and CDR2 is YFSETQ. The CDR3 region is CASSLVGTVPFTDTQYF. The CDR3 region has the DNA TGCGCCAGCAGCTTGGTGGGGACCGTACCTTTCACAGATACGCAGTATTTT.

The table lists this clonotype with many counts. V gene TRBV29-1 combines with J gene TRBJ1-5, with unresolved D. Germline V gene data show CDR1 as SQVTM and CDR2 as ANQGSEA. V gave up 0 bases and J gave up 0 bases, with 27 bases separating them. The length of the CDR3 is 21 residues. For the CDR3, the DNA is TGCAGCGTTGAAGATCCTTTCTCGGCAGGATACCGACCCTTTAGCAATCAGCCCCAGCATTTT. As protein: CSVEDPFSAGYRPFSNQPQHF.

This clonotype was seen ten or more times. The gene calls are TRBV6-6 and TRBJ2-5; D tentatively reads TRBD1 or TRBD2 (5 bases each). The CDR3 length is 12 residues. V lost 5 bases and J 5 bases, leaving 9 bases between the germline ends. Germline V gene lookup returns CDR1 MNHNY and CDR2 SVGAGI (reference sequence). The CDR3 sequence is CASSGTGETQYF. Here the CDR3 DNA reads TGTGCCAGCAGTGGGACGGGGGAGACCCAGTACTTC.

This clonotype has at least ten counts. The CDR3 loop reads CASSRKQGAKNIQYF. Written as DNA, the CDR3 is TGTGCCAGCAGCCGCAAACAGGGGGCCAAAAACATTCAGTACTTC. The chain links TRBV3-1 to TRBJ2-4, with TRBD1 matching 7 bases. Losses at the gene ends were 4 bases for V and 1 base for J; bases not matched to a gene: 4. The length of the CDR3 is 15 residues. Per germline, CDR1 LGHDT and CDR2 YNNKEL (reference sequence).

Ten or more counts support this clonotype. The chain uses TRBV7-2 and TRBJ1-6; 9 nucleotides agree with TRBD1. Looked up from germline, CDR1 is SGHTA and CDR2 is FQGNSA. This CDR3 has 15 residues. V lost 3 bases, J lost 7 bases, and 4 bases stayed unmatched. In DNA form, the CDR3 reads TGTGCCAGCAGCTTGTTTACAGGGGGCAATTCACCCCTCCACTTT. Its protein product is CASSLFTGGNSPLHF.

In this sample, this clonotype turned up many times. This chain links TRBV18 with TRBJ2-3; D perhaps matches TRBD2 (6 bases). V was shortened by 3 bases and J by 0 bases, with 10 bases between the two germline ends. This CDR3 is built from 15 residues. Germline V gene data show CDR1 as KGHSH and CDR2 as LQKENI. The CDR3 is CASSPQEGSTDTQYF. Here the CDR3 DNA reads TGTGCCAGCTCACCGCAGGAGGGGAGCACAGATACGCAGTATTTT. Looking up the rest from reference TRBV18 and TRBJ2-3 gives the full variable domain: NAGVMQNPRHLVRRRGQEARLRCSPMKGHSHVYWYRQLPEEGLKFMVYLQKENIIDESGMPKERFSAEFPKEGPSILRIQQVVRGDSAAYFCASSPQEGSTDTQYFGPGTRLTVL.

This sequence joins TRBV18 and TRBJ2-2; 8 nucleotides line up with TRBD1. J lost 2 bases, V lost 0 bases, and 8 bases had no gene match. CDR1 is KGHSH, CDR2 LQKENI, per germline. The CDR3 contains 18 residues. The CDR3 DNA reads TGTGCCAGCTCACCACCGTTCGGGACAGGCGAAAACACCGGGGAGCTGTTTTTT. Translation: CASSPPFGTGENTGELFF.

This clonotype showed up many times. The J gene is TRBJ2-1, the V gene TRBV7-6; 11 bases match TRBD2. Germline-derived CDR1 and CDR2 are SGHVS and FNYEAQ. The CDR3 length is 16 residues. Trimming removed 4 bases from V and 3 bases from J; junction bases left unmatched: 5. The CDR3 nucleotides are TGTGCCAGCAGCTCCCGACTAGCGGGGAACTACAATGAGCAGTTCTTC. Its translation is CASSSRLAGNYNEQFF.

In this sample, this clonotype turned up many times. The chain links TRBV20-1 to TRBJ2-7; 11 positions agree with TRBD2. CDR1 is DFQATT, CDR2 SNEGSKA, per germline (reference sequence). After removal of 1 base from V and 6 bases from J, the junction contained 8 bases not matched to a gene. This CDR3 contains 15 residues. Here the CDR3 DNA reads TGCAGTGCTAGAGTAGCGGGAGGGCCTGGTCTCGAGCAGTACTTC. It yields the protein CSARVAGGPGLEQYF.

This clonotype was observed at least ten times. The rearrangement joins TRBV2 to TRBJ1-6; D gene uncertain. V lost 2 bases and J 7 bases, leaving 9 bases between the germline ends. This CDR3 comprises 14 residues. CDR1 is SNHLY, CDR2 FYNNEI, per germline. The CDR3 spells CASSERSDNSPLHF. Written as DNA, the CDR3 is TGTGCCAGCAGTGAACGCAGCGACAATTCACCCCTCCACTTT. The full variable domain, its missing parts supplied by reference TRBV2 and TRBJ1-6, is EPEVTQTPSHQVTQMGQEVILRCVPISNHLYFYWYRQILGQKVEFLVSFYNNEISEKSEIFDDQFSVERPDGSNFTLKIRSTKLEDSAMYFCASSERSDNSPLHFGNGTRLTVT.

This clonotype was found many times. V is TRBV12-3 or TRBV12-4 and J is TRBJ2-7; 7 bases line up with TRBD1. The CDR3 runs to 14 residues. V shed 6 bases and J 3 bases; nucleotides not matched to a gene: 8. The CDR3 DNA reads as TGTGCCAGCAGCCCCGAAGGGGGCGGCTACGAGCAGTACTTC. Amino acid sequence: CASSPEGGGYEQYF.

This clonotype was detected ten times or more. The V gene is TRBV5-1, the J gene TRBJ1-4, with 9 bases that match TRBD1. CDR3 size: 15 residues. With V trimmed by 0 bases and J by 5 bases, 2 bases remained unmatched. Germline V gene sequence: CDR1 SGHRS, CDR2 YFSETQ. The CDR3 loop reads CASSLEGTGNEKLFF. CDR3 DNA: TGCGCCAGCAGCTTGGAGGGGACAGGGAATGAAAAACTGTTTTTT.

This clonotype was counted at least ten times. CDR3 DNA: TGTGCCAGCAGAATCCGGGACCTCTCCTACAATGAGCAGTTCTTC. This sequence encodes CASRIRDLSYNEQFF. J is TRBJ2-1 and V is TRBV28; D possibly uses TRBD1 or TRBD2 (5 bases each). V shed 6 bases and J shed 0 bases, with 12 bases lying between them. CDR1 is MDHEN, CDR2 SYDVKM, per germline. The CDR3 spans 15 residues.

This clonotype was seen at least ten times. J is TRBJ2-1 and V is TRBV5-1; 10 bases map to TRBD2. Per the germline V gene, CDR1 is SGHRS and CDR2 is YFSETQ. This CDR3 region has 16 residues. V trimming: 3 bases; J trimming: 8 bases; junction bases outside the gene matches: 11. CDR3 loop: CASSSPSGRVGDEQFF. CDR3 nucleotides: TGCGCCAGCAGCTCTCCTAGCGGGAGAGTCGGGGATGAGCAGTTCTTC.

This clonotype was observed at least ten times. The V and J genes are TRBV5-5 and TRBJ2-3; TRBD1 might be the D (7 bases). CDR1 SGHKS and CDR2 YYEKEE come from the germline V gene (reference sequence). The CDR3 length is 14 residues. V gave up 7 bases and J gave up 2 bases, with 14 bases separating them. The CDR3 bases are TGTGCCAGCTGGAGGGGGCTCTCCACAGATACGCAGTATTTT. Its translation is CASWRGLSTDTQYF. Based on the CDR3 plus reference TRBV5-5 and TRBJ2-3, the full variable domain is DAGVTQSPTHLIKTRGQQVTLRCSPISGHKSVSWYQQVLGQGPQFIFQYYEKEERGRGNFPDRFSARQFPNYSSELNVNALLLGDSALYLCASWRGLSTDTQYFGPGTRLTVL.

This clonotype was observed many times. The junction departs from germline at one end; a sequencing error may be responsible. The V call is TRBV28, the J call TRBJ2-7, with 9 positions matching TRBD1. Per the germline V gene, CDR1 is MDHEN and CDR2 is SYDVKM. The CDR3 has 12 residues. The CDR3 nucleotides are TGCGGCGCGGGACAGGGAGGCTACGAGCAGTACTTC. It is translated as CGAGQGGYEQYF.

This clonotype has at least ten counts. The V gene is TRBV25-1, the J gene TRBJ2-1; no clear D gene. CDR3 length equals 16 residues. Deletions cut 5 bases from V and 8 bases from J, with 22 bases between. The V gene's germline CDR1 is MGHDK and CDR2 SYGVNS. CDR3 in amino acids: CASSFTRRIGGDEQFF. The CDR3 coding sequence is TGTGCCAGCAGTTTCACCAGGCGTATCGGTGGCGATGAGCAGTTCTTC.

This clonotype was seen a single time. This chain joins TRBV5-1 and TRBJ2-1; TRBD2 aligns across 9 bases. V shed 3 bases, J shed 8 bases, and the junction held 12 bases outside the gene matches. The CDR3 spans 16 residues. Germline lookup yields CDR1 SGHRS and CDR2 YFSETQ. The CDR3, as DNA: TGCGCCAGCAGCTCCGAGACTAGCGGATTAGGGCATGAGCAGTTCTTC. It translates to CASSSETSGLGHEQFF.

Here the CDR3 reads CASSPGLAELNEQFF. The CDR3 nucleotides read TGTGCCAGCTCCCCCGGACTAGCGGAGCTCAATGAGCAGTTCTTC. The chain links TRBV18 to TRBJ2-1; TRBD2 aligns across 10 bases. CDR3 size: 15 residues. Unmatched junction bases numbered 8, after V lost 6 bases and J lost 6 bases. Per germline, CDR1 KGHSH and CDR2 LQKENI.

This clonotype is medium-sized by share. The chain has TRBV20-1 and TRBJ2-3; a weak D match, TRBD2 (6 bases). The V and J ends lost 2 bases and 3 bases respectively, with 12 bases between them. The CDR3 is 14 amino acids. Germline assignment: CDR1 DFQATT and CDR2 SNEGSKA (reference sequence). CDR3 DNA sequence: TGCAGTGCTAGAAACGGGGGAGTGACAGATACGCAGTATTTT. Translation gives CSARNGGVTDTQYF.

This clonotype was counted at least ten times. The rearrangement joins TRBV20-1 to TRBJ2-7, with 12 bases lining up with TRBD2. The trim removed 4 bases at V and 3 bases at J, leaving 13 bases unmatched. Germline CDR1 and CDR2: DFQATT and SNEGSKA (reference sequence). The CDR3 extends over 17 amino acids. The CDR3 sequence is CSATGLAGRLSGYEQYF. The CDR3 DNA sequence: TGCAGTGCTACCGGACTAGCGGGACGTCTAAGTGGCTACGAGCAGTACTTC.

This clonotype has at least ten counts. The rearrangement joins TRBV27 to TRBJ2-1; D possibly corresponds to TRBD2 (5 bases). Trimming took off 1 base at V and 1 base at J, with 14 bases between the two ends. This CDR3 spans 17 amino acids. CDR1 and CDR2 (germline): MNHEY, SMNVEV (reference sequence). CDR3 sequence reads: CASSLLGVVPSYNEQFF. CDR3 nucleotides: TGTGCCAGCAGTTTATTGGGAGTTGTCCCTTCCTACAATGAGCAGTTCTTC.

This clonotype was detected many times. This sequence joins TRBV20-1 and TRBJ2-3; TRBD2 might be the D (5 bases). CDR3 size: 15 residues. V was cut by 0 bases and J by 1 base, with 11 bases left in between. Germline V CDR1 and CDR2: DFQATT, SNEGSKA (reference sequence). The DNA for the CDR3 is TGCAGTGCTAGAGATATCGCGGGTGGCACAGATACGCAGTATTTT. Its translation is CSARDIAGGTDTQYF.

The table lists this clonotype with many counts. The V and J genes are TRBV21-1 and TRBJ2-2; TRBD2, as called in the table, went unchecked against the DNA. TRBV21-1 is a recognized pseudogene. The CDR3 totals 16 residues. CDR3 nucleotides: TGTGCCAGCAGCAAAGGGACTAGCGGGAGCACCGGGGAGCTGTTTTTT. Protein: CASSKGTSGSTGELFF.

This clonotype has at least ten counts. The J gene is TRBJ1-3, the V gene TRBV7-2; D remains ambiguous. Trimming took 0 bases from V and 4 from J, leaving 7 bases between them. CDR3 length equals 14 residues. The V gene's germline CDR1 is SGHTA and CDR2 FQGNSA. The CDR3 DNA reads TGTGCCAGCAGCTTAGCCAAACAGGGAAACACCATATATTTT. It codes for CASSLAKQGNTIYF.

Many counts were recorded for this clonotype. The V call is TRBV25-1, the J call TRBJ1-6; D is ambiguous. V gave up 5 bases and J gave up 2 bases, with 7 bases separating them. The CDR3 runs 14 residues. CDR1 is MGHDK and CDR2 is SYGVNS in the germline V gene. This CDR3 is CASSSRAYNSPLHF. CDR3 DNA sequence: TGTGCCAGCAGTTCCCGGGCCTATAATTCACCCCTCCACTTT. Variable domain in full (rest from reference TRBV25-1 and TRBJ1-6): EADIYQTPRYLVIGTGKKITLECSQTMGHDKMYWYQQDPGMELHLIHYSYGVNSTEKGDLSSESTVSRIRTEHFPLTLESARPSHTSQYLCASSSRAYNSPLHFGNGTRLTVT.